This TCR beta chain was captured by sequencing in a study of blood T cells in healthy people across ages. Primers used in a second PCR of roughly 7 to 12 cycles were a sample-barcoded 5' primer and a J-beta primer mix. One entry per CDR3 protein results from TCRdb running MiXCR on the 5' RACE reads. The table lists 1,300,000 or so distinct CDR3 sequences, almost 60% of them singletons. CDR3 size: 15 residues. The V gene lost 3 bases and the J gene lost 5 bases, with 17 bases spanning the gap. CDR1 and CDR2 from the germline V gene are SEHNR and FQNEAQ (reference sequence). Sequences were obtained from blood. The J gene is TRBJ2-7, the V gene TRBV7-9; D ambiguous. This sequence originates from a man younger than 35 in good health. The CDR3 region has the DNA TGTGCCAGCAGCTTTCCGTTGTCGACCACGCACGAGCAGTACTTC. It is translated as CASSFPLSTTHEQYF.